This section outlines one T cell receptor beta chain sequence together with its context. The antigen remains undetermined. Amplification used 60 Vbeta primers and 13 Jbeta primers. Per the study methods: Among the unique TCR beta chains that a later analysis counted, about 79 million in all, some 10 million were shared. Libraries were prepared by immunoSEQ multiplex PCR; TCRdb keeps only in-frame clonotypes and omits some of them. V, J and clone size are taken as reported in that table, and D and trimming were inferred from the DNA itself. The data contain 200,000 or so clones, 65% to 80% of them singletons. The donors (healthy individuals) were bone marrow donors. Trimming shortened V by 6 bases and J by 2 bases, and 8 bases separated the two germline ends. This CDR3 comprises 12 residues. Germline values: CDR1 MNHEY, CDR2 SVGAGI. The entry originates in a study of cytomegalovirus exposure and HLA in healthy donors. General study points: Being indistinguishable, some V segments were excluded, TRBV6-2 and TRBV6-3 among them. At a 0.05 false discovery rate, a later analysis found some 18,000 TCR beta sequences to be associated with HLA alleles.

The TCR was taken from a man aged 35 to 55 in good health and CMV-seronegative. The source material was PBMCs. The chain is built from TRBV6-5 and TRBJ2-7; D is perhaps TRBD1 (6 bases). CDR3 residues: CASRQGPYEQYF. The CDR3, as DNA: TGTGCCAGCAGACAGGGACCCTACGAGCAGTACTTC.